The clone carrying this T cell receptor (beta chain) was found many times. Antigen: not known. This record belongs to a study of T cells after yellow fever vaccination. Study-wide points: CD4 and CD8 compartments shared a small share of clonotypes, likely from convergent recombination.

The CDR3 loop spans 14 amino acids. The J segment lost 3 bases and the V segment lost 7 bases, leaving 6 bases of the junction unmatched. In making TCR cDNA, 5'RACE template switching added a universal primer site and UMIs to it. TCRdb used MiXCR to reprocess the 5' RACE reads, holding one entry per CDR3 protein. The sample includes more than 450,000 distinct CDR3 sequences, 21% of them seen just once. The clonotype originates from a young man who received the YFV17D yellow fever vaccine. The sample here was PBMCs, taken approximately 22 days after the first yellow fever vaccination. V gene TRBV12-3 or TRBV12-4 combines with J gene TRBJ2-3, with 8 bases identical to TRBD1. The CDR3 here is CASTQGQGTDTQYF. The CDR3 DNA is TGTGCCAGCACTCAAGGACAGGGAACAGATACGCAGTATTTT.